Below are 26 T cell receptor beta chains sequenced from a single sample in a study of beta chain features in type 1 diabetes. TCRB transcripts that were expressed got sequenced, as all of the isolated RNA had been reverse transcribed. The data were produced by immunoSEQ multiplex PCR, yet TCRdb's version contains in-frame clones alone and is incomplete. Found here are 500,000 to 700,000 clones, around 16% of them singletons; the top ten hold approximately 0.093%. The sample was naive CD4+ T cells from blood. Every receptor here comes from a young man in good health.

This chain joins TRBV15 and TRBJ2-2; 9 positions match TRBD1. Germline CDR1 reads LNHNV; CDR2 reads YYDKDF (reference sequence). The CDR3 spans 17 residues. J lost 8 bases, V lost 1 base, and 11 bases had no gene match. DNA for the CDR3: TGTGCCACCAGCAGAGTCAGGGGACAGGGATTGGCGGGGGAGCTGTTTTTT. Protein: CATSRVRGQGLAGELFF.

This rearrangement joins TRBV10-3 to TRBJ2-2, with 12 bases lining up with TRBD2. The CDR3 loop spans 15 amino acids. CDR1 and CDR2 from the germline V gene are ENHRY and SYGVKD. V lost 5 bases to trimming and J lost 3 bases; unmatched junction nucleotides: 1. CDR3 in amino acids: CAISWTSGDTGELFF. The CDR3 coding sequence is TGTGCCATCAGTTGGACTAGCGGGGACACCGGGGAGCTGTTTTTT.

This clone was found a few times. The chain carries TRBV7-2 and TRBJ2-7, with D unclear. The CDR3 length is 15 residues. Germline V lookup: CDR1 SGHTA, CDR2 FQGNSA. V gave up 1 base and J gave up 3 bases, with 13 bases separating them. In nucleotides, the CDR3 is TGTGCCAGCAGCTTAGTACAAGGGTCGATCTACGAGCAGTACTTC. Protein sequence: CASSLVQGSIYEQYF.

The J gene is TRBJ1-1, the V gene TRBV14; TRBD1 agrees at 7 bases. This CDR3 region has 15 residues. The germline V gene encodes CDR1 SGHDN and CDR2 FVKESK. The V segment lost 0 bases and the J segment 5 bases; nucleotides outside the gene matches: 6. The CDR3 nucleotides read TGTGCCAGCAGCCAAGACGGCAGGGGGACGACTGAAGCTTTCTTT. It specifies CASSQDGRGTTEAFF.

The CDR3 region is CASSLGPGLAHNEQFF. The DNA for the CDR3 is TGTGCCAGCAGCTTAGGCCCGGGACTAGCCCACAATGAGCAGTTCTTC. This chain joins TRBV7-2 and TRBJ2-1; 9 bases line up with TRBD2. The V gene's germline CDR1 is SGHTA and CDR2 FQGNSA. V shed 1 base, J shed 5 bases, and the junction held 6 bases outside the gene matches. The CDR3 covers 16 residues. Together with reference TRBV7-2 and TRBJ2-1, the CDR3 gives the full variable domain: GAGVSQSPSNKVTEKGKDVELRCDPISGHTALYWYRQSLGQGLEFLIYFQGNSAPDKSGLPSDRFSAERTGGSVSTLTIQRTQQEDSAVYLCASSLGPGLAHNEQFFGPGTRLTVL.

This clone showed up just a few times. V is TRBV19 and J is TRBJ2-3; 9 nucleotides align to TRBD1. The CDR3 runs to 15 residues. Germline-derived CDR1 and CDR2 are LNHDA and SQIVND (reference sequence). V shed 6 bases and J 4 bases; nucleotides not matched to a gene: 8. Here the CDR3 DNA reads TGTGCCAGTAGGTGGGGGACAGGGTGGCCAGATACGCAGTATTTT. Amino acid sequence: CASRWGTGWPDTQYF.

This clone was found a few times. The rearrangement uses TRBV4-3 and TRBJ2-3, with TRBD2 matching 11 bases. The germline V gene has CDR1 LGHNA and CDR2 YSLEER. This CDR3 comprises 15 residues. V shed 4 bases and J 10 bases; nucleotides not matched to a gene: 10. CDR3 sequence: CASSRLAGTDVAQYF. The DNA of the CDR3 is TGCGCCAGCAGCCGACTAGCGGGGACCGACGTTGCGCAGTATTTT.

This clone was counted a few times. This sequence joins TRBV7-2 and TRBJ2-7; D is possibly TRBD1 or TRBD2 (5 bases each). Germline V gives CDR1 SGHTA, CDR2 FQGNSA. Deletions cut 3 bases from V and 5 bases from J, with 17 bases between. The CDR3 contains 15 residues. CDR3 in amino acids: CASSFSLGVANEQYF. CDR3 in DNA: TGTGCCAGCAGCTTCTCGTTGGGGGTTGCGAACGAGCAGTACTTC.

This clone appeared a few times. CDR3 nucleotide sequence: TGTGCCAGCAGTTTCGGGGTAGCGGGAGGGCAAGCCAATGAGCAGTTCTTC. The encoded protein is CASSFGVAGGQANEQFF. This chain joins TRBV28 and TRBJ2-1; 11 bases fit TRBD2. The CDR3 extends over 17 amino acids. Unmatched junction bases numbered 10, after V lost 3 bases and J lost 6 bases. From germline, CDR1 is MDHEN and CDR2 SYDVKM. Combining the CDR3 with reference TRBV28 and TRBJ2-1 gives the whole variable domain DVKVTQSSRYLVKRTGEKVFLECVQDMDHENMFWYRQDPGLGLRLIYFSYDVKMKEKGDIPEGYSVSREKKERFSLILESASTNQTSMYLCASSFGVAGGQANEQFFGPGTRLTVL.

The chain joins TRBV5-4 to TRBJ2-3; the match to TRBD2 covers 11 bases. The CDR3 sequence is 15 residues long. The V and J ends lost 3 bases and 6 bases, in that order; junction bases with no gene match: 6. CDR1 and CDR2 (germline): SGHNT, YYREEE (reference sequence). CDR3 bases: TGTGCCAGCAGCTCAAAAACTAGCGGGGGTGATACGCAGTATTTT. Translation: CASSSKTSGGDTQYF.

As DNA, the CDR3 is TGCGCCAGCAGCCACCTACAGGGGGACTATGGCTACACCTTC. Its protein product is CASSHLQGDYGYTF. The genes are TRBV4-3 and TRBJ1-2; 8 bases line up with TRBD1. The CDR3 is 14 residues long. Trimming at V came to 3 bases and at J to 3 bases, leaving 3 bases not matched to a gene. CDR1 and CDR2 from the germline V gene are LGHNA and YSLEER.

V and J are TRBV7-2 and TRBJ1-2; D gene unclear. This CDR3 has 11 residues. The V end lost 5 bases, the J end lost 8 bases, and 9 bases lay between the germline ends. Germline V gene data show CDR1 as SGHTA and CDR2 as FQGNSA. The CDR3 sequence: CASSPRGGYTF. The CDR3 bases are TGTGCCAGCAGCCCAAGAGGGGGCTACACCTTC.

For this clone: This CDR3 is also generated by other DNA sequences in the sample. The chain employs TRBV7-9 and TRBJ1-1; 7 nucleotides agree with TRBD1. V shed 5 bases and J 0 bases; nucleotides not matched to a gene: 3. CDR3 length equals 14 residues. CDR1 is SEHNR and CDR2 is FQNEAQ in the germline V gene (reference sequence). The CDR3 bases are TGTGCCAGCAGCCTCGGACAGGTGAACACTGAAGCTTTCTTT. It translates to CASSLGQVNTEAFF.

The chain uses TRBV7-9 and TRBJ1-2, with no clear D. V was trimmed by 2 bases and J by 3 bases, leaving 10 bases between them. Germline lookup yields CDR1 SEHNR and CDR2 FQNEAQ (reference sequence). The CDR3 is 14 amino acids. The CDR3, as DNA: TGTGCCAGCAGCTTAAGTCGTGGAGACTATGGCTACACCTTC. It is translated as CASSLSRGDYGYTF.

The chain is built from TRBV19 and TRBJ1-5, with TRBD1 matching over 7 bases. Germline V CDR1 and CDR2: LNHDA, SQIVND (reference sequence). This CDR3 comprises 15 residues. Unmatched junction bases numbered 8, after V lost 7 bases and J lost 2 bases. The CDR3 nucleotides are TGTGCCAGTACCTCACTTGGGACAGGCAATCAGCCCCAGCATTTT. It yields the protein CASTSLGTGNQPQHF.

The chain carries TRBV10-2 and TRBJ2-6; D remains ambiguous. Germline V gene data show CDR1 as WSHSY and CDR2 as SAAADI. The V end was cut by 6 bases, the J end by 0 bases, with 9 bases between. The CDR3 consists of 15 residues. CDR3: CASSPGYSGANVLTF. The CDR3 nucleotides are TGCGCCAGCAGCCCTGGGTACTCTGGGGCCAACGTCCTGACTTTC.

This clone was detected a few times. V gene TRBV19 combines with J gene TRBJ1-1, with TRBD1 identical over 8 bases. This CDR3 spans 13 amino acids. Germline V gene lookup returns CDR1 LNHDA and CDR2 SQIVND (reference sequence). Unmatched junction bases numbered 4, after V lost 6 bases and J lost 4 bases. DNA for the CDR3: TGTGCCAGTAGGAAGACAGGGGTCACTGAAGCTTTCTTT. Translation: CASRKTGVTEAFF.

The chain carries TRBV13 and TRBJ2-7; possible D gene TRBD2, 5 bases. The germline gives CDR1 PRHDT, CDR2 FYEKMQ (reference sequence). Trimming shortened V by 5 bases and J by 2 bases, and 13 bases separated the two germline ends. This CDR3 has 14 residues. The CDR3 spells CASSGPPGTYEQYF. Here the CDR3 DNA reads TGTGCCAGCAGCGGACCCCCGGGGACCTACGAGCAGTACTTC.

The chain combines TRBV5-4 with TRBJ1-1; no definite D call. V was pared by 3 bases and J by 6 bases, with 12 bases between. This CDR3 is built from 13 residues. CDR1 and CDR2 from the germline V gene are SGHNT and YYREEE (reference sequence). The CDR3: CASSSQAEAEAFF. CDR3 DNA sequence: TGTGCCAGCAGCTCCCAGGCGGAAGCTGAAGCTTTCTTT.

This chain connects TRBV5-1 to TRBJ1-4, with D unresolved. The CDR3 is made up of 13 amino acids. Germline V lookup: CDR1 SGHRS, CDR2 YFSETQ. With 0 bases removed from V and 6 bases from J, the gap between germline ends came to 6 bases. The chain's CDR3 is CASSLGDDEKLFF. As DNA, the CDR3 is TGCGCCAGCAGCTTGGGAGACGATGAAAAACTGTTTTTT.

This clone was counted only a few times. V is TRBV7-2 and J is TRBJ2-1; D could derive from TRBD1 or TRBD2 (5 bases each). This CDR3 is built from 16 residues. Trimming removed 1 base from V and 4 bases from J, with 14 bases in between. Germline V gene data show CDR1 as SGHTA and CDR2 as FQGNSA. CDR3 in amino acids: CASSLGLGVIYNEQFF. The DNA of the CDR3 is TGTGCCAGCAGCTTAGGGCTGGGGGTCATATACAATGAGCAGTTCTTC.

This clone came up a few times. The chain has TRBV6-5 and TRBJ2-1; 7 nucleotides match TRBD1. This CDR3 region has 15 residues. Germline V CDR1 and CDR2: MNHEY, SVGAGI. V lost 0 bases, J lost 10 bases, and 9 bases stayed unmatched. The CDR3 protein is CASSYSGRGIFEQFF. For the CDR3, the DNA is TGTGCCAGCAGTTACTCAGGCAGGGGGATCTTCGAGCAGTTCTTC.

This clone was observed a few times. The rearrangement uses TRBV5-4 and TRBJ1-6; 10 nucleotides match TRBD1. The trim removed 4 bases at V and 14 bases at J, leaving 9 bases unmatched. The germline CDR1 and CDR2 sequences are SGHNT and YYREEE (reference sequence). The CDR3 is made up of 14 amino acids. The CDR3 sequence is CASSAGQGLKSLHF. The CDR3 bases are TGTGCCAGCAGCGCGGGACAGGGGCTAAAGTCCCTCCACTTT.

This clone was seen a few times. This chain links TRBV19 with TRBJ2-1, with D perhaps TRBD1 (5 bases). Trimming pared 7 bases from V and 10 bases from J, leaving 17 bases between. Germline CDR1 and CDR2: LNHDA and SQIVND (reference sequence). The CDR3 is 13 amino acids. The CDR3 loop reads CASKGLDVPEQFF. In DNA form, the CDR3 reads TGTGCCAGTAAGGGGCTGGACGTCCCCGAGCAGTTCTTC.

The J gene is TRBJ2-2, the V gene TRBV7-9; TRBD1 matches at 9 bases. The CDR3 is 15 residues long. Per the germline V gene, CDR1 is SEHNR and CDR2 is FQNEAQ (reference sequence). Trimming removed 5 bases from V and 6 bases from J; junction bases left unmatched: 7. The CDR3 DNA sequence: TGTGCCAGCAGCCTCGGGACAGGGTTTGCCGGGGAGCTGTTTTTT. Translated: CASSLGTGFAGELFF.

The sample holds a few counts of this clone. The chain has TRBV9 and TRBJ2-3; TRBD1 aligns across 8 bases. The CDR3 is made up of 14 amino acids. Germline assignment: CDR1 SGDLS and CDR2 YYNGEE. The V and J ends lost 4 bases and 5 bases, in that order; junction bases with no gene match: 6. CDR3 coding DNA: TGTGCCAGCAGCAGACGGACAGGGCGAGATACGCAGTATTTT. Its protein is CASSRRTGRDTQYF. The full variable domain, with the rest looked up from reference TRBV9 and TRBJ2-3, is DSGVTQTPKHLITATGQRVTLRCSPRSGDLSVYWYQQSLDQGLQFLIQYYNGEERAKGNILERFSAQQFPDLHSELNLSSLELGDSALYFCASSRRTGRDTQYFGPGTRLTVL.